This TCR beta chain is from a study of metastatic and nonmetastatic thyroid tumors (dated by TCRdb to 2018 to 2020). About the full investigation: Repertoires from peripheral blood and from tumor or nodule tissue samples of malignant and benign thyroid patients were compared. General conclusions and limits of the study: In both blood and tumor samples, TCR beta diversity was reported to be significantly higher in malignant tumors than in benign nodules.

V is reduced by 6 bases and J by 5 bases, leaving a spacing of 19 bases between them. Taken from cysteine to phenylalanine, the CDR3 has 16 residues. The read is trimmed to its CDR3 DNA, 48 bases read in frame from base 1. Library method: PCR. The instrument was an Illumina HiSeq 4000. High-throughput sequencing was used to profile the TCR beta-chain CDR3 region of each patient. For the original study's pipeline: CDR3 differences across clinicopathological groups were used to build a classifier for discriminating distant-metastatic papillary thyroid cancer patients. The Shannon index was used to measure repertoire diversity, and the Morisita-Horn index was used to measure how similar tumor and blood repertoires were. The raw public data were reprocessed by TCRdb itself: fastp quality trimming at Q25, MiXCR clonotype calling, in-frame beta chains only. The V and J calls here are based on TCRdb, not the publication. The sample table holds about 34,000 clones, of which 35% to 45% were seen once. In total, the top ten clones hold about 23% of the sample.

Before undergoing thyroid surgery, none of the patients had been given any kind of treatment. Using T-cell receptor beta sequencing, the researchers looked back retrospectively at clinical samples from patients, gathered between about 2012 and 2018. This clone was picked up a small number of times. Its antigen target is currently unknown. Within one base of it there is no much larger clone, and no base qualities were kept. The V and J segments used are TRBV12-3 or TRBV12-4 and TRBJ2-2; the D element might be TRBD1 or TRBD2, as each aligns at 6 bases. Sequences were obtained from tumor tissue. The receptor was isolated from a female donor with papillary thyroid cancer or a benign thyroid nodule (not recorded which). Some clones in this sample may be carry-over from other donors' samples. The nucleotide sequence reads TGTGCCAGCAGACCGGGAGTACAGGGCCGAACCGGGGAGCTGTTTTTT. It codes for CASRPGVQGRTGELFF.